This entry describes one T cell receptor (beta chain). As yet, its antigen is unknown. Treatment reported: oral pan-JAK inhibitor, 5-10 mg twice daily. The data were taken from a study of CD8+ T cells in alopecia areata. Turning to the study itself: Treated patients swallowed 5 to 10 mg of oral tofacitinib twice daily. Study-wide points: Many expanded lesional clones persisted in scalp and blood during tofacitinib treatment. Scalp clonality and expanded CD8+ clones among the top 100 showed significant decreases with tofacitinib. Higher clonality was seen in lesional scalp than in normal scalp, especially in alopecia totalis/universalis.

Once RNA had been extracted, it was reverse transcribed into cDNA to act as the sequencing template. Profiled with immunoSEQ multiplex PCR; TCRdb holds only in-frame clones, not every one. The table has 210,000 or so clones, over 60% seen once. Material: CD4+ T cells sorted from blood, obtained at week 44, from a patient treated with tofacitinib. This TCR derives from a human donor with alopecia areata.

DNA of the CDR3: TGTGCCACCAGCAGAATTAGGGAGGGCAGTGCCGAGCAGTACTTC. The encoded protein is CATSRIREGSAEQYF. The chain combines TRBV15 with TRBJ2-7, with TRBD2 identical over 7 bases. After removal of 2 bases from V and 6 bases from J, the junction contained 10 bases not matched to a gene. The CDR3 covers 15 residues. Germline CDR1 is LNHNV and CDR2 is YYDKDF (reference sequence). Supplemented by reference TRBV15 and TRBJ2-7, the full variable domain reads DAMVIQNPRYQVTQFGKPVTLSCSQTLNHNVMYWYQQKSSQAPKLLFHYYDKDFNNEADTPDNFQSRRPNTSFCFLDIRSPGLGDTAMYLCATSRIREGSAEQYFGPGTRLTVT.